This T cell receptor (beta chain) was identified in a study of T cell responses to AZD1222 COVID-19 vaccine. Study context: Samples with a second dose at about 4 or about 12 weeks were pooled together.

The method was immunoSEQ multiplex PCR; TCRdb's version includes in-frame clones alone and lacks a portion of them. The sample records around 110,000 clones, about 90% being singletons. Points from the study as a whole: Spike as a whole was targeted by vaccine-associated CD4 TCRs, dominant at 160-218 and 743-854. Repertoire sampling happened only post peak T cell response.

Notes on this clone: Its antigen is as yet unknown.

The material sequenced was peripheral blood, taken on day 0 of AZD1222 vaccination. This sequence was found in an adult in good health.

The CDR3 DNA follows: TGTGCCACCAGCAGAGATCGTCACACTGAAGCTTTCTTT. This gives the protein CATSRDRHTEAFF. The genes are TRBV15 and TRBJ1-1; D is uncertain. The germline V and J ends were trimmed by 0 bases and 3 bases, with 5 bases remaining between them. The CDR3 runs to 13 residues. CDR1 is LNHNV, CDR2 YYDKDF, per germline (reference sequence).